The present TCR beta chain was sequenced within a study of blood T cells in healthy people across ages. A second PCR, run for about 7 to 11 cycles, used a sample-barcoded 5' primer plus a J-beta primer mix. TCRdb reprocessed the 5' RACE reads via MiXCR and lists one record per CDR3 protein. Among some 1,500,000 distinct CDR3 sequences listed, less than 45% were seen once. This clonotype has only a few counts. V was pared by 5 bases and J by 8 bases, with 13 bases of the junction left unmatched. The CDR3 has 15 residues. The germline gives CDR1 MDHEN, CDR2 SYDVKM. The rearrangement uses TRBV28 and TRBJ1-1; 8 bases map to TRBD1. The clonotype was recovered from a woman under 30 in good health. The specimen sequenced was blood. The DNA of the CDR3 is TGTGCCAGCAGTCAGGGGACAGGCGGAGAGATGGAAGCTTTCTTT. It is translated as CASSQGTGGEMEAFF.